This TCR beta chain was captured in a study of cytotoxic CD8 clonotypes in ibrutinib-treated CLL. Turning to the study itself: In all, under twelve patients were relapsed/refractory, about 15 were treatment-naive and about 17 were IGHV unmutated. Once treatment had gone on for a median of 12 months, range 6 to 36, response samples were drawn.

Notes on this clone: Its specificity is not known.

The CDR3 covers 12 residues. The germline CDR1 and CDR2 sequences are SGHDT and YYEEEE. The V and J ends lost 5 bases and 4 bases respectively, with 10 bases between them. Generated by immunoSEQ multiplex PCR, the TCRdb table keeps only in-frame clones and is missing some. The sample includes around 310,000 clones, 70% to 80% of them seen just once. Study observations and caveats: Rare overall, public clonotypes shrank or held steady under therapy. Clonality increased with ibrutinib response but returned toward baseline at progression.

Sequencing used PBMCs, obtained before ibrutinib treatment. This TCR was sampled from a human donor with chronic lymphocytic leukemia. The chain has TRBV5-6 and TRBJ2-7; D possibly corresponds to TRBD1 (5 bases). The CDR3 region is CASRQGEYEQYF. Written as DNA, the CDR3 is TGTGCCAGCAGGCAAGGGGAATACGAGCAGTACTTC.